What follows are 12 T cell receptor beta chains derived from one specimen sequenced in a study of human T cells and chemical hapten exposure. TCRdb recomputed calls from the RACE reads with MiXCR, one row per CDR3 protein. The table shows a few hundred thousand distinct CDR3 sequences, with nearly 6.5% occurring only once. Noted time point: patch test 2, 6 weeks after DPC sensitization. The treatment is: therapeutic diphenylcyclopropenone sensitization with weekly scalp DPC. Sequenced material: whole blood, taken in connection with sensitization to the hapten diphenylcyclopropenone (DPC). The receptors originated from a young woman with alopecia areata. Some clones in this sample may be carry-over from other donors' samples.

This clonotype was counted a few times. The chain has TRBV6-2 or TRBV6-3 and TRBJ2-1, with 9 bases lining up with TRBD2. The CDR3 sequence is 17 residues long. Germline-derived CDR1 and CDR2 are MNHEY and SVGEGT. V lost 0 bases, J lost 2 bases, and 5 bases stayed unmatched. The CDR3 coding sequence is TGTGCCAGCAGTTACTCCCCGCGGGGGGGAACCTACAATGAGCAGTTCTTC. Protein: CASSYSPRGGTYNEQFF.

This clonotype was picked up a small number of times. The V gene is TRBV10-3, the J gene TRBJ2-7; 13 bases map to TRBD2. V gave up 6 bases and J gave up 5 bases; unmatched junction bases: 4. This CDR3 is built from 14 residues. Germline CDR1 reads ENHRY; CDR2 reads SYGVKD. The CDR3 DNA reads TGTGCCATCAGCGGACTAGCGGGGGCAGACGAGCAGTACTTC. Residues: CAISGLAGADEQYF.

This clonotype was found a few times. V and J are TRBV2 and TRBJ2-4, with 10 bases aligning to TRBD1. With 5 bases clipped from V and 8 bases from J, the junction kept 6 bases outside the gene matches. The CDR3 loop spans 14 amino acids. The germline V gene encodes CDR1 SNHLY and CDR2 FYNNEI. The CDR3 coding sequence is TGTGCCAGCAGTAGGCGACAGGGGGCTGACATTCAGTACTTC. This translates into CASSRRQGADIQYF.

This clonotype occurred many times. This chain connects TRBV7-2 to TRBJ1-4; a weak D match, TRBD1 (6 bases). The germline V gene encodes CDR1 SGHTA and CDR2 FQGNSA. Between the trimmed V and J ends, which lost 5 bases and 8 bases, there was a span of 21 bases. This CDR3 has 16 residues. Here the CDR3 reads CASSPYRTGTLEKLFF. The CDR3 DNA sequence: TGTGCCAGCAGCCCATATCGGACGGGGACATTGGAAAAACTGTTTTTT.

This clonotype was observed a handful of times. The V call is TRBV10-3, the J call TRBJ2-5, with 15 nucleotides matching TRBD2. Per germline, CDR1 ENHRY and CDR2 SYGVKD. V shed 8 bases, J shed 0 bases, and the junction held 1 base outside the gene matches. The CDR3 has 15 residues. The CDR3 DNA reads TGTGCCATCGGGACTAGCGGGGGGTACCAAGAGACCCAGTACTTC. Translated: CAIGTSGGYQETQYF.

The gene calls are TRBV25-1 and TRBJ2-1; D is perhaps TRBD1 or TRBD2 (6 bases each). The V and J ends lost 1 base and 7 bases respectively, with 14 bases between them. Germline CDR1 MGHDK, CDR2 SYGVNS. This CDR3 has 15 amino acids. CDR3 DNA: TGTGCCAGCAGTGAATTGTGGGGGGCGGGGAATGAGCAGTTCTTC. Protein: CASSELWGAGNEQFF. The variable domain in full, with the rest retrieved from reference TRBV25-1 and TRBJ2-1, is EADIYQTPRYLVIGTGKKITLECSQTMGHDKMYWYQQDPGMELHLIHYSYGVNSTEKGDLSSESTVSRIRTEHFPLTLESARPSHTSQYLCASSELWGAGNEQFFGPGTRLTVL.

This clonotype occurred a few times. The genes are TRBV5-1 and TRBJ1-1; no clear D. The germline gives CDR1 SGHRS, CDR2 YFSETQ. V lost 8 bases and J 5 bases, leaving 25 bases between the germline ends. CDR3 length: 16 amino acids. CDR3 nucleotides: TGCGCCAGTCACCTTACCCTGGCAGGCTTACATACTGAAGCTTTCTTT. Encoded protein: CASHLTLAGLHTEAFF.

This clonotype has a handful of counts. The chain links TRBV7-9 to TRBJ1-5; 8 nucleotides align to TRBD1. The CDR3 is made up of 16 amino acids. Unmatched junction bases numbered 8, after V lost 5 bases and J lost 2 bases. Germline CDR1 SEHNR, CDR2 FQNEAQ (reference sequence). The CDR3: CASSPQGEGGNQPQHF. As DNA, the CDR3 is TGTGCCAGCAGCCCACAGGGGGAGGGAGGCAATCAGCCCCAGCATTTT.

The chain combines TRBV9 with TRBJ2-2; possible D gene TRBD1, 6 bases. Germline V lookup: CDR1 SGDLS, CDR2 YYNGEE. V dropped 3 bases and J dropped 6 bases, with 12 bases sitting between them. This CDR3 region has 14 residues. The CDR3 loop reads CASSAAGAPGELFF. The CDR3 nucleotides are TGTGCCAGCAGCGCTGCAGGGGCCCCCGGGGAGCTGTTTTTT.

The rearrangement uses TRBV6-2 or TRBV6-3 and TRBJ2-1; the match to TRBD1 covers 7 bases. Losses at the gene ends were 2 bases for V and 3 bases for J; bases not matched to a gene: 16. There are 19 residues in the CDR3. CDR1 is MNHEY, CDR2 SVGEGT, per germline. CDR3: CASSYSLGRQGPHYNEQFF. The CDR3 coding sequence is TGTGCCAGCAGTTACAGTTTGGGCCGACAGGGCCCCCACTACAATGAGCAGTTCTTC.

The chain links TRBV29-1 to TRBJ2-3; 9 nucleotides agree with TRBD1. The V gene end was trimmed by 4 bases and the J gene end by 4 bases; junction bases not matched to a gene: 6. There are 14 residues in the CDR3. Germline CDR1 is SQVTM and CDR2 is ANQGSEA. The CDR3 sequence is CSVGDRAVSDTQYF. The DNA of the CDR3 is TGCAGCGTTGGGGACAGGGCTGTCTCAGATACGCAGTATTTT.

In its sample, this clonotype was seen many times. This sequence joins TRBV28 and TRBJ1-1, with D unresolved. CDR3 length equals 10 residues. Germline loops: CDR1 MDHEN, CDR2 SYDVKM. Trimming pared 8 bases from V and 10 bases from J, leaving 11 bases between. CDR3 bases: TGTGCCAGCGGGTTAGCGGGAGCTTTCTTT. It is translated as CASGLAGAFF. The whole variable domain, filled in from reference TRBV28 and TRBJ1-1, reads DVKVTQSSRYLVKRTGEKVFLECVQDMDHENMFWYRQDPGLGLRLIYFSYDVKMKEKGDIPEGYSVSREKKERFSLILESASTNQTSMYLCASGLAGAFFGQGTRLTVV.